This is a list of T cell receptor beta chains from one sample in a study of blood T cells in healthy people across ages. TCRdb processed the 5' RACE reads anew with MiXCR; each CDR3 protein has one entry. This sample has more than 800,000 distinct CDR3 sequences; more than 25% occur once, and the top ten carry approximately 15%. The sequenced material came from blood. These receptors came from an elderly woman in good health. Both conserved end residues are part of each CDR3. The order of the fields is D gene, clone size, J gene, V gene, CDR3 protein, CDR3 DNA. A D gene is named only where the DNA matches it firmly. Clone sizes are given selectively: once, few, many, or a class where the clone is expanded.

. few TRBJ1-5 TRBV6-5 CASSWGGEQPQHF TGTGCCAGCAGTTGGGGGGGCGAACAGCCCCAGCATTTT
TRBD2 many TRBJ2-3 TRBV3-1 CASSLLAGIADTQYF TGTGCCAGCAGCCTATTAGCGGGGATAGCAGATACGCAGTATTTT
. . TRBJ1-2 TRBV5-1 CASGSTGLEGYTF TGCGCCAGCGGAAGTACAGGGTTAGAAGGCTACACCTTC
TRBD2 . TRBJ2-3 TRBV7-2 CASSLDSSGGADTQYF TGTGCCAGCAGCTTAGATTCTAGCGGGGGTGCAGATACGCAGTATTTT
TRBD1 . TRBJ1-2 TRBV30 CAWSAGGDYGYTF TGTGCCTGGAGTGCAGGGGGGGACTATGGCTACACCTTC
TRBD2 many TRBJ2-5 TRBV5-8 CASSLSLAGLKQETQYF TGTGCCAGCAGCTTGTCACTAGCGGGGCTCAAGCAAGAGACCCAGTACTTC
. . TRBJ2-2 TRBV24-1 CATSDLRGPADTGELFF TGTGCCACCAGTGATTTGAGGGGCCCGGCGGACACCGGGGAGCTGTTTTTT
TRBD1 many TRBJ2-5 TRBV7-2 CASSRMRQGVRQETQYF TGTGCCAGCAGCCGGATGAGACAGGGGGTCAGACAAGAGACCCAGTACTTC
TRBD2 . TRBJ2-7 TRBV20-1 CSARVPLAGTYEQYF TGCAGTGCTAGAGTCCCACTAGCGGGGACCTACGAGCAGTACTTC
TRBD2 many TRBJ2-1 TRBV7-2 CASSLGLAGGDEQFF TGTGCCAGCAGCTTAGGGCTAGCGGGGGGTGATGAGCAGTTCTTC
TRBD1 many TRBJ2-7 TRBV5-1 CASSLGDRTLYEQYF TGCGCCAGCAGCTTGGGGGACAGGACCTTATACGAGCAGTACTTC
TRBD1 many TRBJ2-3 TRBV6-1 CASSETGVDTQYF TGTGCCAGCAGTGAAACAGGGGTCGATACGCAGTATTTT
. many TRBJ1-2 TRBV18 CASSPSGFTNYGYTF TGTGCCAGCTCACCTTCAGGGTTTACTAACTATGGCTACACCTTC
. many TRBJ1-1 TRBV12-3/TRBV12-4 CASRPPRYTFGGTEAFF TGTGCCAGCAGACCCCCCAGGTATACATTTGGGGGGACTGAAGCTTTCTTT
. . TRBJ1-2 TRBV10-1 CASSESRGYGYTF TGCGCCAGCAGTGAGTCGCGGGGCTATGGCTACACCTTC
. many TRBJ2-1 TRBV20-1 CSARPFAGAYNEQFF TGCAGTGCTAGACCCTTCGCGGGCGCCTACAATGAGCAGTTCTTC